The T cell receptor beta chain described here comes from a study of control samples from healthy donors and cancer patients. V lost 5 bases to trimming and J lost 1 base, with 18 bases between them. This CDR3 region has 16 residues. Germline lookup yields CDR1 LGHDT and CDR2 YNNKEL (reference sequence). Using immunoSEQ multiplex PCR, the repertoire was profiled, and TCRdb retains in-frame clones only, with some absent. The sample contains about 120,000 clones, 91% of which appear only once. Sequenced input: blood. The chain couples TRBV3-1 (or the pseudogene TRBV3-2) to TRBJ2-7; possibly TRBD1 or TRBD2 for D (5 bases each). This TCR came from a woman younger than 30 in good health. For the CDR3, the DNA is TGTGCCAGCAGCAGCAACGGGGCCTTGCAGTCCTACGAGCAGTACTTC. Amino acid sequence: CASSSNGALQSYEQYF.